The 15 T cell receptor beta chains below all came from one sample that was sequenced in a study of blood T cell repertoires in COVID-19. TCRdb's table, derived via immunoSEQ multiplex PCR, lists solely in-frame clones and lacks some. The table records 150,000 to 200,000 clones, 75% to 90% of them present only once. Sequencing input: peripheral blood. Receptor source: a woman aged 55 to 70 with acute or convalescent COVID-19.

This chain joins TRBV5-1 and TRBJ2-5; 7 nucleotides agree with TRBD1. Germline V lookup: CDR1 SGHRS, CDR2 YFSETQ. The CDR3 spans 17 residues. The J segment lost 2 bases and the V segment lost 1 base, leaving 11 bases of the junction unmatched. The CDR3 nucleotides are TGCGCCAGCAGCTTGTTGTTATTGGGCAGGGGGCAAGAGACCCAGTACTTC. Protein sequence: CASSLLLLGRGQETQYF.

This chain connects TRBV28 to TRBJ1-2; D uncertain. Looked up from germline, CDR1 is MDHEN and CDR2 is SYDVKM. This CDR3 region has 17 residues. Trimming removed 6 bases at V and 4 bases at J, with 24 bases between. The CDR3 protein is CASSPPAPGKGSYGYTF. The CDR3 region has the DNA TGTGCCAGCAGCCCCCCCGCCCCCGGGAAAGGTTCCTATGGCTACACCTTC.

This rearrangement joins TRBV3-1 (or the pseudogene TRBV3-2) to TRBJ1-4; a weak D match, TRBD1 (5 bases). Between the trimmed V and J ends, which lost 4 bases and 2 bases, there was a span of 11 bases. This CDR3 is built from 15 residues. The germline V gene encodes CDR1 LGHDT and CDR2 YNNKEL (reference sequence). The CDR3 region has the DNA TGTGCCAGCAGCCCAAAGGGACTCACTAATGAAAAACTGTTTTTT. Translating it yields CASSPKGLTNEKLFF.

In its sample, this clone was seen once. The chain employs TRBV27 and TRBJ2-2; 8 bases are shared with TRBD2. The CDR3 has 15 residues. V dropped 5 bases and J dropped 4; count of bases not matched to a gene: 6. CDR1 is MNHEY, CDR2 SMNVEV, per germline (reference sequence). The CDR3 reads CASSPSGLVTGELFF. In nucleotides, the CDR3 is TGTGCCAGCAGTCCGTCGGGACTAGTCACCGGGGAGCTGTTTTTT.

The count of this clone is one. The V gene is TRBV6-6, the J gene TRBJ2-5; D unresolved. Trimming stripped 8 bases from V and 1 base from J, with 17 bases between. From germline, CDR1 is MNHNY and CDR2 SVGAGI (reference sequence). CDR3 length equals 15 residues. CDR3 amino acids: CASRSFREPQETQYF. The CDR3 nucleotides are TGTGCCAGCCGTAGTTTCCGTGAGCCCCAAGAGACCCAGTACTTC.

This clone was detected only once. The chain's CDR3 is CASGRETYNEQFF. CDR3 coding DNA: TGTGCCAGCGGGCGGGAGACCTACAATGAGCAGTTCTTC. The chain joins TRBV11-3 to TRBJ2-1, with 7 bases fitting TRBD2. Germline lookup yields CDR1 SGHNT and CDR2 YENEEA. The CDR3 runs to 13 residues. The junction had 3 bases not matched to a gene; V was cut back by 8 bases and J by 2 bases.

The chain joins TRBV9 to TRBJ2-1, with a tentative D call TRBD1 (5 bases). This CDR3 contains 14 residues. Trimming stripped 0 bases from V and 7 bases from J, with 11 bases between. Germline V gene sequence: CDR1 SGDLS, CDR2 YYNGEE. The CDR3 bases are TGTGCCAGCAGCGTAGCTGCGACAGCAAATGAGCAGTTCTTC. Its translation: CASSVAATANEQFF. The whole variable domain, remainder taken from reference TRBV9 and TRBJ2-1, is DSGVTQTPKHLITATGQRVTLRCSPRSGDLSVYWYQQSLDQGLQFLIQYYNGEERAKGNILERFSAQQFPDLHSELNLSSLELGDSALYFCASSVAATANEQFFGPGTRLTVL.

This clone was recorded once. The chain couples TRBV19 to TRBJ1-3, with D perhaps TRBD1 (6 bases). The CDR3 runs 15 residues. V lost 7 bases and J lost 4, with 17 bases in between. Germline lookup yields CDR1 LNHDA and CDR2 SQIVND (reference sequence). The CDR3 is CASTLSGAKGNTIYF. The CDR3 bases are TGTGCCAGTACCCTATCAGGGGCAAAGGGAAACACCATATATTTT.

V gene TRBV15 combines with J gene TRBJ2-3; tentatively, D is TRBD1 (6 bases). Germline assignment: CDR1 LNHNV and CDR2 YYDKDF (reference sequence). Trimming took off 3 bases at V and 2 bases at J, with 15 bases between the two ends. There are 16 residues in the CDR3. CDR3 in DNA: TGTGCCACCAGCAGTTCCCGCTTGGGACACACAGATACGCAGTATTTT. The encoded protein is CATSSSRLGHTDTQYF. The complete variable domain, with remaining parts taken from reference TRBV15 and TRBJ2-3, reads DAMVIQNPRYQVTQFGKPVTLSCSQTLNHNVMYWYQQKSSQAPKLLFHYYDKDFNNEADTPDNFQSRRPNTSFCFLDIRSPGLGDTAMYLCATSSSRLGHTDTQYFGPGTRLTVL.

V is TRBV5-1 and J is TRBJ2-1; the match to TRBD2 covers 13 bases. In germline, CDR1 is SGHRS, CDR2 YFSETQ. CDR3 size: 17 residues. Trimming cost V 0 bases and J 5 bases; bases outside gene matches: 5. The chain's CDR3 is CASSLGLAGGLNNEQFF. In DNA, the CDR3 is TGCGCCAGCAGCTTGGGACTAGCGGGGGGTTTAAACAATGAGCAGTTCTTC. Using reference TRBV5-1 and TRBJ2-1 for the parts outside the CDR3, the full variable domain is KAGVTQTPRYLIKTRGQQVTLSCSPISGHRSVSWYQQTPGQGLQFLFEYFSETQRNKGNFPGRFSGRQFSNSRSEMNVSTLELGDSALYLCASSLGLAGGLNNEQFFGPGTRLTVL.

The CDR3 reads CASSILTSGIFNEQFF. The CDR3 nucleotides read TGTGCCAGTAGTATTCTGACTAGCGGGATTTTCAATGAGCAGTTCTTC. The J gene is TRBJ2-1, the V gene TRBV19; 11 bases map to TRBD2. The CDR3 is made up of 16 amino acids. The germline V gene has CDR1 LNHDA and CDR2 SQIVND (reference sequence). Trimming at V came to 3 bases and at J to 6 bases, leaving 7 bases not matched to a gene.

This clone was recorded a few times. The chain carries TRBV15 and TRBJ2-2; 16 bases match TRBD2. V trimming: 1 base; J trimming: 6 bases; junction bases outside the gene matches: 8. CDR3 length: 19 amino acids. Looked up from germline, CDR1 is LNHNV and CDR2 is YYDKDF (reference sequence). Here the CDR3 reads CATSRAGLAGGPAAGELFF. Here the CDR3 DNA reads TGTGCCACCAGCAGAGCGGGACTAGCGGGAGGGCCGGCGGCCGGGGAGCTGTTTTTT.

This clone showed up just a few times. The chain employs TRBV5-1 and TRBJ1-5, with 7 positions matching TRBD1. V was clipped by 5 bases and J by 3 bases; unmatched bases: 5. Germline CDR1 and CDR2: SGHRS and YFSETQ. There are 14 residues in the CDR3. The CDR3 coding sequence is TGCGCCAGCAGTATGACAGGGATCAATCAGCCCCAGCATTTT. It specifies CASSMTGINQPQHF.

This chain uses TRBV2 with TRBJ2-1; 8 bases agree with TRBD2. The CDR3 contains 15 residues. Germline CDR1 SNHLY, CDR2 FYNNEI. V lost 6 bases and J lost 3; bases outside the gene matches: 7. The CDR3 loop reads CASRLELAVYNEQFF. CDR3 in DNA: TGTGCCAGCAGGCTGGAACTAGCGGTCTACAATGAGCAGTTCTTC.

The CDR3 region is CASSQTYEQYF. CDR3 bases: TGTGCCAGCAGTCAGACTTACGAGCAGTACTTC. The V gene is TRBV6-2 or TRBV6-3, the J gene TRBJ2-7; D is unresolved. The ends were cut back, 5 bases at V and 4 bases at J, with 6 bases in the middle. Per the germline V gene, CDR1 is MNHEY and CDR2 is SVGEGT. The CDR3 loop spans 11 amino acids.